One TCR beta chain is described in this entry. Its antigen is not identified. Sequenced by immunoSEQ multiplex PCR; TCRdb stores in-frame clones only, minus some. Among fewer than 70,000 clones listed, over 70% were seen once. V gave up 4 bases and J gave up 7 bases, with 8 bases separating them. The CDR3 spans 11 residues. Germline V gene data show CDR1 as SGHTA and CDR2 as FQGNSA. This sample stems from a study of lymphopenia after photon versus proton radiotherapy. Whole-study findings and limits: Post-nadir TCR diversity decline inversely tracked overall survival among those who died. Relative stability marked proton patients; photon patients lost diversity and naive cells. Post-nadir diversity loss with photons came from oligoclonal expansion, particularly CD8+ Temra cells. Authors raise, but do not show, better survival with proton therapy.

V and J are TRBV7-2 and TRBJ2-7; D is undetermined. This specimen was peripheral blood, taken from a patient treated with proton-based radiotherapy. The clonotype was recovered from a man older than 75 with esophageal cancer. The CDR3 region is CASSSFGEQYF. As DNA, the CDR3 is TGTGCCAGCAGCTCGTTCGGGGAGCAGTACTTC.